This TCR beta chain is drawn from a study of blood T cell repertoires in COVID-19 (dated by TCRdb to 2020 to 2021). For context, the study as a whole: Samples covering the acute and convalescent phases of COVID-19 were provided by collaborators in the United States, Italy and Spain. Samples came from the ongoing ImmuneRACE study (first 160 participants) plus 1,254 subjects from 6 global collaborators. Where available, HLA class I and class II types were taken from metadata supplied by the sample provider and were not determined by assay-based typing. The prospective study material was composed of cDNA or gDNA derived from T cells, B-cell-depleted T cells, or PBMCs. Deeply sampled blood TCRbeta repertoires from subjects exposed to, actively infected with, or recovered from COVID-19 were included in the dataset. Sample metadata almost always included a de-identified subject ID, COVID-19 status, age in years and sex. A freely available public database, intended as a resource for researchers studying the immune response to SARS-CoV-2, is where the repertoires were released. Overall study results and their limits: Clinical and demographic metadata were provided uncurated, with the amount varying by source and participant.

The germline V gene (reference sequence) provides CDR1 LNHDA and CDR2 SQIVND. The CDR3, cysteine through phenylalanine, is 16 amino acids long. Only the CDR3 DNA is retained, 48 bases long and in frame from the first base. The germline V and J ends show losses of 5 bases and 0 bases respectively, and no gene match explains 4 bases of the junction. The collaborating institutions used their own protocols to collect whole blood in K2EDTA tubes. For TCRbeta analysis, collaborators shipped samples as frozen whole blood, isolated PBMCs, or DNA extracted from either of those sample types. TCRbeta CDR3 regions were amplified from genomic DNA using the immunoSEQ Assay, a bias-controlled multiplex PCR. The paper's processing steps were these. The number of nucleated cells in each sample was estimated by amplification of reference gene primers within the assay. Sequence reads were collapsed and filtered to measure the absolute abundance of every unique TCRbeta CDR3 rearrangement. For each sample, productive Simpson clonality was calculated as the square root of Simpson's diversity index across productive rearrangements. In its TCRdb copy, this immuneACCESS table keeps in-frame sequences only and misses some clones. Where compared with another copy, unresolved V genes explain less than half of these, and the others have no known cause. V and J calls and clone size are given by that table; D and trimming were obtained from the DNA. This sample comprises some 350,000 clones, 90% of them detected only once. About 7% of the sample lies in the top ten.

In the case of this clone: Which antigen it targets is not known. There are no base qualities to consult, and no much larger clone falls within one base.

The chain is made from TRBV19 and TRBJ2-7; 13 central bases correspond to TRBD2. The clonotype originates from a young man with active or convalescent COVID-19. What was sequenced was peripheral blood. The CDR3 region reads CASSPRTSGSSYEQYF. The DNA reads as follows: TGTGCCAGTAGTCCCCGGACTAGCGGGAGCTCCTACGAGCAGTACTTC.